Included here is one T cell receptor (beta chain) sequence, with context. Using immunoSEQ multiplex PCR, the repertoire was profiled, and TCRdb retains in-frame clones only, with some absent. In the table there are about 21,000 clones, roughly 77% of which are singletons. Time point given: cycle 4 day 1 (C4D1), after less than 7 weeks of nivolumab. Every patient had relapsed following autologous stem cell transplantation, and cohorts differed in brentuximab vedotin exposure. The data originate from a study of PD-1 blockade in classical Hodgkin lymphoma. Trimming stripped 7 bases from V and 8 bases from J, with 20 bases between. There are 14 residues in the CDR3. Germline CDR1 and CDR2: MNHEY and SVGAGI.

This material consisted of peripheral blood mononuclear cells (PBMCs), taken before the fourth cycle of nivolumab. The source of this sequence is a human donor with classical Hodgkin lymphoma. This chain joins TRBV6-5 and TRBJ1-2, with D maybe TRBD1 (5 bases). CDR3 DNA: TGTGCCAGCATAGGAGGCAGGGCGCTTTCGGGCTACACCTTC. The encoded protein is CASIGGRALSGYTF.